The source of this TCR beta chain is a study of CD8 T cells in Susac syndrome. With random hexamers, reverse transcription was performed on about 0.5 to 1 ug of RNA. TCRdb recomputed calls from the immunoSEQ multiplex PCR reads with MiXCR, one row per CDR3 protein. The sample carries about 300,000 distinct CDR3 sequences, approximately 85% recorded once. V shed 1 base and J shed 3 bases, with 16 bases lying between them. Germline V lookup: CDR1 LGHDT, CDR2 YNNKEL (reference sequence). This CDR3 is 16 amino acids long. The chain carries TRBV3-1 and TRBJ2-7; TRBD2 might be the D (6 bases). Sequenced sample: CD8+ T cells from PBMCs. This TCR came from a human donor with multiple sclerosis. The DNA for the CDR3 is TGTGCCAGCAGCCAAGGAATACTAGCCATGCGCTACGAGCAGTACTTC. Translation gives CASSQGILAMRYEQYF.